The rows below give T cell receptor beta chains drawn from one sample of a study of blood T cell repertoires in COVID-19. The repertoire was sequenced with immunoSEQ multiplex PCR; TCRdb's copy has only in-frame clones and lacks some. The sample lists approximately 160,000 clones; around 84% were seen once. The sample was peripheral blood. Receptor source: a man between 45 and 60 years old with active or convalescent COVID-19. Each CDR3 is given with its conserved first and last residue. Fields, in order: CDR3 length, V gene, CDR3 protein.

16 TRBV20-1 CSASSASGRAQETQYF
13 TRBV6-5 CASRTRTAEKLFF
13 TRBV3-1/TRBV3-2 CASSQDQNTEAFF
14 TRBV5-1 CASSTGGASPEQYF
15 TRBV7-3 CASSLEAGVAYEQYF
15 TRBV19 CASSIVGTGAYEQYF
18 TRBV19 CASSIEESAGGSYNEQFF
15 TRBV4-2 CASSHGLAGSGELFF
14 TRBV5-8 CASSLKSSSVPLHF
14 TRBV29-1 CSFNSGSGTGELFF
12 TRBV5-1 CASSFEDYGYTF
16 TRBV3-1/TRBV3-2 CASRPGLSSYNSPLHF
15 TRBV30 CAWRLLGAGVRGYTF
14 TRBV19 CASNTYLRDNGYTF
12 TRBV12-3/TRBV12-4 CASSGSGNTIYF
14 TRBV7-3 CASSSPGQYNEQFF
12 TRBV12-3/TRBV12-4 CASRGQVSGYTF
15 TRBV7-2 CASSLVRGLDQPQHF
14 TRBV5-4 CASSEDYNTGELFF
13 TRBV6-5 CASRGGAGNTIYF
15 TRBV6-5 CASSHGGASTDTQYF
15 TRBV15 CATSRERVNTGELFF
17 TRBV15 CATTQSVRTDRSYEQYF
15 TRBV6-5 CASRTPGGANEKLFF
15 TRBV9 CASSVEQGVADTQYF
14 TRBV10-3 CAISESSYNSPLHF
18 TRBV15 CATSRDPSPSGRTDTQYF
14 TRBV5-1 CASSGTGRSDGYTF
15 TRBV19 CASRKQESSYNEQFF
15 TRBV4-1 CASSQEVQGSYEQYF
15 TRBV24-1 CATSDPGQGGTEAFF
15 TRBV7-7 CASSDLAGGRGEQFF
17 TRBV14 CASSQDPAGRWQETQYF
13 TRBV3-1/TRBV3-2 CASSQEGDRGYTF